This T cell receptor beta chain was sequenced during a study of radiotherapy plus CTLA-4 blockade in lung cancer. Whole-study results and caveats: After radiotherapy and ipilimumab, tumor-derived clones expanded in peripheral blood. Together with interferon-beta, which increased in serum after radiation, early dynamic changes in blood T cell clones were reportedly the best predictors of response.

V was pared by 8 bases and J by 2 bases, with 6 bases of the junction left unmatched. Per the germline V gene, CDR1 is SNHLY and CDR2 is FYNNEI. The CDR3 runs to 14 residues. The table came from immunoSEQ multiplex PCR; TCRdb's copy has only in-frame clones and leaves some out. The sample consists of around 91,000 clones, around 90% of them appearing once. With respect to this clone: The antigen remains undetermined.

This receptor was obtained from a human donor with non-small cell lung cancer that progressed on radiotherapy plus ipilimumab. This sample comprised peripheral blood, obtained from a patient treated with radiotherapy plus ipilimumab. V is TRBV2 and J is TRBJ2-1; TRBD2 agrees at 7 bases. CDR3 amino acids: CASGLAATYNEQFF. The CDR3 DNA is TGTGCCAGCGGGCTAGCGGCCACCTACAATGAGCAGTTCTTC.